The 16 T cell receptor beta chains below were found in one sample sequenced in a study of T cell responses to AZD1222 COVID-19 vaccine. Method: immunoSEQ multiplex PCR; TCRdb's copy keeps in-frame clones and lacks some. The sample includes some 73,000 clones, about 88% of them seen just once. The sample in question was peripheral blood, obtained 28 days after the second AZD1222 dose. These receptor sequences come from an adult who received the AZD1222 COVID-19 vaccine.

The DNA for the CDR3 is TGTGCCAGCAGCTTAACAGGGGGCTCTGGCTATGGCTACACCTTC. Translating it yields CASSLTGGSGYGYTF. This rearrangement joins TRBV7-2 to TRBJ1-2; 9 nucleotides match TRBD1. Trimming took 2 bases from V and 4 from J; bases not matched to a gene: 5. From germline, CDR1 is SGHTA and CDR2 FQGNSA. CDR3 length: 15 residues.

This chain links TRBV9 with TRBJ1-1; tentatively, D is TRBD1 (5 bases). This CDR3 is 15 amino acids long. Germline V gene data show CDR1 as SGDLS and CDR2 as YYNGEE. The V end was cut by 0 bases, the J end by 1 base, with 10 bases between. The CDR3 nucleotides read TGTGCCAGCAGCGTAGGGGGACGGAGGAACACTGAAGCTTTCTTT. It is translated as CASSVGGRRNTEAFF.

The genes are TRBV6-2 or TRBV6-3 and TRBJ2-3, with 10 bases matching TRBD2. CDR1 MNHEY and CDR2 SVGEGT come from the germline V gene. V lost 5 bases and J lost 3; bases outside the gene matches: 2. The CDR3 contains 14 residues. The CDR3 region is CASSSGGGTDTQYF. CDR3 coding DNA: TGTGCCAGCAGTAGCGGGGGGGGAACAGATACGCAGTATTTT.

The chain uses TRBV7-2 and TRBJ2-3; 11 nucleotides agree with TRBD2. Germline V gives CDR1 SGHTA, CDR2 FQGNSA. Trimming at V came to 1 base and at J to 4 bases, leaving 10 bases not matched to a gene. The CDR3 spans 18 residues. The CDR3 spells CASSLGLAGGFSSDTQYF. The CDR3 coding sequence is TGTGCCAGCAGCTTAGGGCTAGCGGGGGGATTTAGCTCAGATACGCAGTATTTT.

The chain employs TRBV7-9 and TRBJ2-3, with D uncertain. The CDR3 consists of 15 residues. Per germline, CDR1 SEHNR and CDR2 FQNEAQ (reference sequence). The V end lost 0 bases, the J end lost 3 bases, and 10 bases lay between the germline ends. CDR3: CASSLALGGTDTQYF. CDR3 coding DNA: TGTGCCAGCAGCTTAGCACTGGGTGGGACAGATACGCAGTATTTT.

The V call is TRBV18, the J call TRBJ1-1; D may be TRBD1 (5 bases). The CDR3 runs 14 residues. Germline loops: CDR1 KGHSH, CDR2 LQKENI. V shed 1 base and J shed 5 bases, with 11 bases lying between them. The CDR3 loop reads CASSPRGAGTEAFF. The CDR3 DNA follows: TGTGCCAGCTCACCACGAGGGGCGGGTACTGAAGCTTTCTTT. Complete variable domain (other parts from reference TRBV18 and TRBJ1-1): NAGVMQNPRHLVRRRGQEARLRCSPMKGHSHVYWYRQLPEEGLKFMVYLQKENIIDESGMPKERFSAEFPKEGPSILRIQQVVRGDSAAYFCASSPRGAGTEAFFGQGTRLTVV.

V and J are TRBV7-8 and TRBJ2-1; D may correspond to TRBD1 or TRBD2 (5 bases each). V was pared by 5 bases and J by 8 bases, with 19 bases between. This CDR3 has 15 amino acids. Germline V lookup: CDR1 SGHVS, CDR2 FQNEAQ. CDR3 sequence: CASSRDGASGDEQFF. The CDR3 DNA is TGTGCCAGCAGCAGGGACGGAGCCTCTGGGGATGAGCAGTTCTTC.

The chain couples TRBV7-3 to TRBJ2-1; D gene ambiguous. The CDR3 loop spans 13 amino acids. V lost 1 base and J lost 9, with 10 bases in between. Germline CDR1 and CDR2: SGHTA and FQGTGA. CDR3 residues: CASSLNLPGEQFF. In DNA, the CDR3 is TGTGCCAGCAGCTTAAATCTACCGGGTGAGCAGTTCTTC.

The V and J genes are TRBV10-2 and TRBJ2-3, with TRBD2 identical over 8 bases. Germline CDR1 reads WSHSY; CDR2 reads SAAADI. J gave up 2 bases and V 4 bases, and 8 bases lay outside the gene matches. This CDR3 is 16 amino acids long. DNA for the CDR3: TGCGCCAGCAGTGCCCTCGGGGGGGCCCTCACAGATACGCAGTATTTT. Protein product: CASSALGGALTDTQYF.

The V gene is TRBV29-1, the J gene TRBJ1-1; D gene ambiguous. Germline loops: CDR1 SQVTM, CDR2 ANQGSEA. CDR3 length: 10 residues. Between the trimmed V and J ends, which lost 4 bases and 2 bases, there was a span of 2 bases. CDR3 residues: CSVANTEAFF. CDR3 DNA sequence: TGCAGCGTTGCCAACACTGAAGCTTTCTTT. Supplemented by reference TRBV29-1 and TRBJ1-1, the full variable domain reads SAVISQKPSRDICQRGTSLTIQCQVDSQVTMMFWYRQQPGQSLTLIATANQGSEATYESGFVIDKFPISRPNLTFSTLTVSNMSPEDSSIYLCSVANTEAFFGQGTRLTVV.

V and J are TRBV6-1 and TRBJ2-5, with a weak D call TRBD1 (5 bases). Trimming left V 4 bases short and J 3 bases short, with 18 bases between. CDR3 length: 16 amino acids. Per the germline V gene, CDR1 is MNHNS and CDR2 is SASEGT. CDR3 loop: CASSGRSGNPKETQYF. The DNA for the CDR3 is TGTGCCAGCAGTGGAAGATCAGGGAATCCAAAAGAGACCCAGTACTTC.

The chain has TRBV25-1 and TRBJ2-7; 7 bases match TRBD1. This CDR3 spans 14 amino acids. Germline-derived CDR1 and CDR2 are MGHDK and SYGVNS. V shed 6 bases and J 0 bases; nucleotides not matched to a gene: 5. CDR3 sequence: CASSLKGASYEQYF. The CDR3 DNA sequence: TGTGCCAGCAGCCTGAAGGGGGCCTCCTACGAGCAGTACTTC.

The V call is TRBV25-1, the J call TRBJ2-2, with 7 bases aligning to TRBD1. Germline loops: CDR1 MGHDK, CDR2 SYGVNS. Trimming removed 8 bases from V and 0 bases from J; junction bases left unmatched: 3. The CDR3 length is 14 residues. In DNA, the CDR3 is TGTGCCAGCGTGGGACAGTCGAACACCGGGGAGCTGTTTTTT. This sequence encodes CASVGQSNTGELFF. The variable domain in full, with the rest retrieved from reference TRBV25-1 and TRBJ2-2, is EADIYQTPRYLVIGTGKKITLECSQTMGHDKMYWYQQDPGMELHLIHYSYGVNSTEKGDLSSESTVSRIRTEHFPLTLESARPSHTSQYLCASVGQSNTGELFFGEGSRLTVL.

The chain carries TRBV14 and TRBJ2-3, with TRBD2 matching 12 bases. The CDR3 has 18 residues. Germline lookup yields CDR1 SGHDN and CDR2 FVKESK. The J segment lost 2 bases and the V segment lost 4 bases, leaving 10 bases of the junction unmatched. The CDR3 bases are TGTGCCAGCAGCCGAGTCGGGACTAGCGGGCGGAACACAGATACGCAGTATTTT. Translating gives CASSRVGTSGRNTDTQYF.

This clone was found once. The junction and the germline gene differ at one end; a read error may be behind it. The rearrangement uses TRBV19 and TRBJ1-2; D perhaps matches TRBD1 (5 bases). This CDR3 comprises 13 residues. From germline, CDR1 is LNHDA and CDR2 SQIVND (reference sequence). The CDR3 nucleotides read TGTGCCAGTAGTATAGATGCGCCCGGGACTGATGCCTTC. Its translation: CASSIDAPGTDAF. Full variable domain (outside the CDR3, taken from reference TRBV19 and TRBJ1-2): DGGITQSPKYLFRKEGQNVTLSCEQNLNHDAMYWYRQDPGQGLRLIYYSQIVNDFQKGDIAEGYSVSREKKESFPLTVTSAQKNPTAFYLCASSIDAPGTDAFGSGTRLTVV.

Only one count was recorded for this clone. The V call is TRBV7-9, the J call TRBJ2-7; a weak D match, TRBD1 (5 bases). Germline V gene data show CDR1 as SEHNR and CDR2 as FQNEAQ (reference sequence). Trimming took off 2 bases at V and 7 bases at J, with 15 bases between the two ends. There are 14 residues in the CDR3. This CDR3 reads CASSLPSQGLEQYF. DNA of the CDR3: TGTGCCAGCAGCTTACCCTCGCAGGGTCTGGAGCAGTACTTC.